These T cell receptor beta chains were read from a single sample in a study of blood T cell repertoires in COVID-19. Assay used: immunoSEQ multiplex PCR; TCRdb lists only in-frame clones, some missing. This sample carries roughly 300,000 clones, about 85% of them seen once, and the ten largest clones take 2.5%. The sample was PBMCs or T cells enriched from blood (not recorded which). Every receptor here comes from a woman between 50 and 59 years old who had recovered from COVID-19. The CDR3 runs from the conserved cysteine through the conserved F or W. The D gene is left open where the match is weak. For some rows the clone size is stated as once, few or many, or as a class when expanded; others skip it.

clone_size	j_call	d_call	v_call	cdr3_aa	cdr3_nt
few	TRBJ1-1	TRBD1	TRBV30	CAWDGTGGTEAFF	TGTGCCTGGGACGGAACAGGGGGCACTGAAGCTTTCTTT
NA	TRBJ2-5	NA	TRBV18	CASSLHSGVETQYF	TGTGCCAGCTCACTACACTCGGGGGTAGAGACCCAGTACTTC
NA	TRBJ2-5	NA	TRBV19	CASSIPRGTHEGETQYF	TGTGCCAGTAGTATACCCCGGGGGACTCACGAAGGGGAGACCCAGTACTTC
NA	TRBJ2-1	TRBD2	TRBV3-1/TRBV3-2	CASSPSLAGGFNEQFF	TGTGCCAGCAGCCCCTCACTAGCGGGAGGTTTCAATGAGCAGTTCTTC
few	TRBJ1-5	NA	TRBV6-5	CASRMTANQPQHF	TGTGCCAGCAGGATGACAGCGAATCAGCCCCAGCATTTT
NA	TRBJ2-2	NA	TRBV5-1	CASSLDRGGGELFF	TGCGCCAGCAGCTTGGACAGGGGGGGCGGGGAGCTGTTTTTT
once	TRBJ1-5	NA	TRBV2	CASSGDSSNQPQHF	TGTGCCAGCAGTGGAGACAGTAGCAATCAGCCCCAGCATTTT
NA	TRBJ1-6	NA	TRBV28	CASSPPYNSPLHF	TGTGCCAGCAGTCCCCCGTATAATTCACCCCTCCACTTT
NA	TRBJ1-4	TRBD1	TRBV5-1	CASGTGGTEKLFF	TGCGCCAGCGGCACAGGGGGCACTGAAAAACTGTTTTTT
NA	TRBJ1-1	TRBD1	TRBV19	CASSPGTGGITEAFF	TGTGCCAGTAGCCCCGGGACAGGGGGGATTACTGAAGCTTTCTTT
few	TRBJ2-1	TRBD1	TRBV27	CASQTGTGVYNEQFF	TGTGCCAGTCAAACCGGGACAGGAGTTTACAATGAGCAGTTCTTC
NA	TRBJ1-1	TRBD1	TRBV19	CASSIIDRGIEAFF	TGTGCCAGTAGTATAATAGACAGGGGGATTGAAGCTTTCTTT
NA	TRBJ1-4	NA	TRBV3-1/TRBV3-2	CASSQGRGATNEKLFF	TGTGCCAGCAGCCAAGGGCGGGGGGCAACTAATGAAAAACTGTTTTTT
NA	TRBJ2-3	NA	TRBV5-6	CASSATRDTQYF	TGTGCCAGCAGTGCGACTAGGGATACGCAGTATTTT
NA	TRBJ2-2	NA	TRBV30	CAWSRWQGNTGELFF	TGTGCCTGGAGTCGGTGGCAGGGGAACACCGGGGAGCTGTTTTTT
few	TRBJ2-7	NA	TRBV6-5	CASSYGLAEYYEQYF	TGTGCCAGCAGTTACGGATTAGCGGAGTACTACGAGCAGTACTTC
NA	TRBJ1-3	NA	TRBV30	CATDTSGNTIYF	TGTGCCACTGACACCTCTGGAAACACCATATATTTT
NA	TRBJ1-5	NA	TRBV6-2/TRBV6-3	CASSWEGEDQPQHF	TGTGCCAGCAGTTGGGAGGGAGAGGATCAGCCCCAGCATTTT